Listed here is a single T cell receptor beta chain. The target of this receptor is not known. No base quality values were provided; no much bigger clone lies one nucleotide off. The source of the sample is a study of blood T cell repertoires in COVID-19 (dated by TCRdb to the early 2020s). As for the study more broadly: Collaborator samples came from the United States, Italy and Spain and covered acute and convalescent phases of COVID-19. Subjects who had been exposed to COVID-19, were actively infected with it, or had recovered from it provided the deeply sampled blood TCRbeta repertoires that made up the dataset. Samples came from the ongoing ImmuneRACE study (first 160 participants) plus 1,254 subjects from 6 global collaborators. The repertoires were made available in a free public database intended to serve as a resource for research on the immune response to SARS-CoV-2. Sample metadata almost always included a de-identified subject ID, COVID-19 status, age in years and sex. The material from the prospective study consisted of cDNA or gDNA derived from T cells, B-cell-depleted T cells, or PBMCs. HLA class I and class II types, where available, came from metadata supplied by the sample provider rather than from assay-based typing. Summary of the overall study and its limitations: Clinical and demographic metadata were provided uncurated, with the amount varying by source and participant.

Participants in the prospective study were aged about 18 to 89 years, lived in about two dozen United States geographic areas, and enrolled through a virtual design. To assign participants to cohorts, the prospective study relied on clinical history that participants themselves reported in a screening survey and a study questionnaire. Mobile phlebotomists in the prospective study collected whole blood, serum and a nasopharyngeal or oropharyngeal swab from every participant. Prospective study participants could optionally give additional blood draws and questionnaires over a roughly 2-month period. Before DNA extraction, prospective study blood samples were shipped either frozen or at room temperature. The immunoSEQ Assay, a bias-controlled multiplex PCR, was used to amplify TCRbeta CDR3 regions from genomic DNA. As for the original processing: The number of nucleated cells in each sample was estimated from the amplification of reference gene primers within the assay. To quantify the absolute abundance of each unique TCRbeta CDR3 rearrangement, sequence reads were collapsed and filtered. For each sample, productive Simpson clonality was calculated as the square root of Simpson's diversity index over productive rearrangements. TCRdb provides this immuneACCESS table in a form limited to in-frame rearrangements. Some clones are lacking; in checked studies, under half of them reflect an unresolved V gene, and why the rest are absent is not known. The V and J calls and clone size come from that table; D and trimming were worked out from the DNA. Recorded for this sample are roughly 180,000 clones; about 86% of them occurred a single time. The ten largest account for roughly 4% of the sample.

The sample comprised PBMCs or T cells enriched from blood (not recorded which). The clonotype was recovered from a woman aged 50 to 65 in a cohort exposed to, infected with or recovered from COVID-19 (not recorded which).

The CDR3 in this case is CASSSGLGGNEQFF. The DNA sequence follows: TGTGCCAGCAGCTCCGGACTAGGGGGGAATGAGCAGTTCTTC. The chain was built from TRBV7-8 and TRBJ2-1; 7 matching bases give a weak D call of TRBD2. Counted from cysteine to phenylalanine, this CDR3 has 14 amino acids. The read is trimmed to its CDR3 DNA, 42 bases read in frame from base 1. CDR1 SGHVS and CDR2 FQNEAQ are derived from the germline V gene. The germline ends are 14 bases apart after V is trimmed by 4 bases and J by 7 bases.